This T cell receptor beta chain is from a study of technical replicates of blood from four donors. Looked up from germline, CDR1 is SGHRS and CDR2 is YFSETQ. V was pared by 2 bases and J by 0 bases, with 4 bases of the junction left unmatched. This CDR3 comprises 17 residues. Using immunoSEQ multiplex PCR, the repertoire was profiled, and TCRdb retains in-frame clones only, with some absent. Of around 76,000 clones in the sample, 95% to 99% were seen once. The V call is TRBV5-1, the J call TRBJ2-6, with 8 bases lining up with TRBD2. This receptor was obtained from a human donor in good health. Sequencing input: T cells isolated from PBMCs. The CDR3 DNA sequence: TGCGCCAGCAGCTTACGGGAGGGGAACTCTGGGGCCAACGTCCTGACTTTC. It yields the protein CASSLREGNSGANVLTF. Full variable domain (missing parts from reference TRBV5-1 and TRBJ2-6): KAGVTQTPRYLIKTRGQQVTLSCSPISGHRSVSWYQQTPGQGLQFLFEYFSETQRNKGNFPGRFSGRQFSNSRSEMNVSTLELGDSALYLCASSLREGNSGANVLTFGAGSRLTVL.